This T cell receptor (beta chain) emerged from a study of cytomegalovirus exposure and HLA in healthy donors. The V gene end was trimmed by 3 bases and the J gene end by 7 bases; junction bases not matched to a gene: 3. CDR3 length: 14 residues. Germline V gives CDR1 SGDLS, CDR2 YYNGEE. Sequencing used immunoSEQ multiplex PCR; TCRdb keeps in-frame clones, though not all of them. The sample holds roughly 60,000 clones, roughly 96% seen once. The chain joins TRBV9 to TRBJ2-2; 10 bases are shared with TRBD2. The sample comprised PBMCs. The source of this sequence is a man between 18 and 35 years old in good health and CMV-seronegative. CDR3 sequence (DNA): TGTGCCAGCAGCGCTAGCGGGAGCGGCGGGGAGCTGTTTTTT. Protein: CASSASGSGGELFF.